Listed below are T cell receptor beta chains from one sample, sequenced in a study of T-cell memory formation after mild COVID-19. TCRdb reanalysed the 5' RACE reads using MiXCR and keeps one entry per CDR3 protein. The data show approximately 250,000 distinct CDR3 sequences, over 15% seen once. The specimen sequenced was PBMCs or a T cell subset sorted from them (not recorded which). The origin of the receptors is a man aged 18 to 29 who had mild COVID-19 (a few samples of this study predate the infection). Cell type and time point are not known. CDR3s include the opening cysteine and the closing phenylalanine or tryptophan. D genes are given only for firm matches. Where a row states a size, it is once, few, many or the class of an expanded clone; other rows omit it.

>few|TRBD2|TRBV4-2|TRBJ2-5
CASSPSGGTRIRETQYF
TGTGCCAGCAGCCCAAGCGGGGGTACTAGGATACGGGAGACCCAGTACTTC
>many|-|TRBV5-1|TRBJ2-2
CASSLVGSQNTGELFF
TGCGCCAGCAGCTTGGTAGGCAGCCAAAACACCGGGGAGCTGTTTTTT
>-|TRBD2|TRBV7-2|TRBJ2-2
CASSLRTLSRASGAGELFF
TGTGCCAGCAGCTTAAGGACCTTGTCCCGGGCTAGCGGGGCCGGGGAGCTGTTTTTT
>many|TRBD1|TRBV12-3/TRBV12-4|TRBJ2-5
CASRPTGVETQYF
TGTGCCAGCAGGCCGACAGGGGTAGAGACCCAGTACTTC
>few|TRBD1|TRBV7-2|TRBJ2-2
CASSNPQGHTGELFF
TGTGCCAGCAGCAATCCACAGGGGCACACCGGGGAGCTGTTTTTT
>few|-|TRBV9|TRBJ1-4
CASSVAGALGEKLFF
TGTGCCAGCAGCGTAGCAGGGGCCCTAGGGGAAAAACTGTTTTTT
>few|-|TRBV11-2|TRBJ2-5
CASSLAKETQYF
TGTGCCAGCAGCTTAGCAAAAGAGACCCAGTACTTC
>once|-|TRBV30|TRBJ2-1
CAWSVLGRYNEQFF
TGTGCCTGGAGTGTACTGGGACGCTACAATGAGCAGTTCTTC
>few|-|TRBV7-2|TRBJ2-6
CASSFLSPSPIGANVLTF
TGTGCCAGCAGCTTCCTGTCGCCATCACCTATCGGGGCCAACGTCCTGACTTTC
>few|-|TRBV28|TRBJ2-5
CASTPGGLRGETQYF
TGTGCCAGCACCCCGGGGGGCCTCCGGGGGGAGACCCAGTACTTC
>-|TRBD1|TRBV5-1|TRBJ2-3
CASSLGAGGETDTQYF
TGCGCCAGCAGCTTGGGGGCAGGGGGCGAGACAGATACGCAGTATTTT
>-|TRBD1|TRBV2|TRBJ1-2
CASSEVEGQYGYTF
TGTGCCAGCAGTGAAGTTGAGGGACAGTATGGCTACACCTTC
>-|-|TRBV20-1|TRBJ1-6
CSARELQGNSPLHF
TGCAGTGCTAGAGAGCTGCAGGGCAATTCACCCCTCCACTTT
>-|-|TRBV3-1|TRBJ2-3
CASCSRGADTQYF
TGTGCCAGCTGTTCGAGAGGGGCAGATACGCAGTATTTT
>-|-|TRBV7-8|TRBJ1-6
CASSLVMDGQGRNSPLHF
TGTGCCAGCAGCTTAGTGATGGACGGGCAGGGCCGTAATTCACCCCTCCACTTT
>many|-|TRBV7-8|TRBJ2-4
CASSFRVRGTKDIQYF
TGTGCCAGCAGCTTTCGGGTCCGGGGTACGAAAGACATTCAGTACTTC
>few|TRBD1|TRBV5-1|TRBJ2-4
CASSLGDSLAKNIQYF
TGCGCCAGCAGCTTGGGGGACAGTCTAGCCAAAAACATTCAGTACTTC
>-|-|TRBV6-5|TRBJ1-1
CASSYGYVVFGAFF
TGTGCCAGCAGTTACGGGTATGTGGTTTTCGGAGCTTTCTTT
>-|-|TRBV7-8|TRBJ2-2
CASRWDKPNTGELFF
TGTGCCAGCAGATGGGACAAACCGAACACCGGGGAGCTGTTTTTT
>few|-|TRBV5-1|TRBJ2-3
CASSEGFTDTQYF
TGCGCCAGCAGCGAGGGTTTCACAGATACGCAGTATTTT
>-|-|TRBV7-2|TRBJ2-5
CASSSIGGEETQYF
TGTGCCAGCAGCTCTATCGGCGGGGAGGAGACCCAGTACTTC
>many|-|TRBV5-1|TRBJ2-7
CASSPDGASYEQYF
TGCGCCAGCAGCCCGGACGGAGCCTCCTACGAGCAGTACTTC
>-|-|TRBV6-1|TRBJ1-2
CASSEVRSYGYTF
TGTGCCAGCAGTGAAGTCAGGAGCTATGGCTACACCTTC
>few|-|TRBV18|TRBJ1-4
CASSPPGPNNEKLFF
TGTGCCAGCTCACCACCGGGACCGAATAATGAAAAACTGTTTTTT
>few|TRBD1|TRBV20-1|TRBJ2-6
CSARDRDRDSGANVLTF
TGCAGTGCTAGGGACCGGGACAGAGATTCTGGGGCCAACGTCCTGACTTTC
>few|-|TRBV28|TRBJ2-4
CASSFGRGIAKNIQYF
TGTGCCAGCAGTTTCGGGAGAGGGATAGCCAAAAACATTCAGTACTTC
>-|-|TRBV9|TRBJ2-6
CASTRSGANVLTF
TGTGCCAGCACTCGCTCTGGGGCCAACGTCCTGACTTTC
>few|-|TRBV12-3/TRBV12-4|TRBJ1-4
CASSPYRATNEKLFF
TGTGCCAGCAGCCCCTACAGAGCAACTAATGAAAAACTGTTTTTT
>few|TRBD1|TRBV10-2|TRBJ1-1
CATSGGRHDTEAFF
TGCGCCACCTCAGGGGGGAGACATGACACTGAAGCTTTCTTT
>-|-|TRBV18|TRBJ2-4
CASSPPERGNIQYF
TGTGCCAGCTCACCACCTGAAAGGGGGAACATTCAGTACTTC
>-|-|TRBV27|TRBJ1-2
CASSTLGLLGSGYTF
TGTGCCAGCAGCACGTTGGGGCTGTTGGGGAGTGGCTACACCTTC
>-|-|TRBV14|TRBJ1-4
CASSSRGNEKLFF
TGTGCCAGCAGTAGTAGGGGGAATGAAAAACTGTTTTTT
>few|-|TRBV2|TRBJ1-5
CASSAGRTNQPQHF
TGTGCCAGCAGCGCCGGGAGAACCAATCAGCCCCAGCATTTT
>many|TRBD2|TRBV4-2|TRBJ2-7
CASSQVAGGPF
TGTGCCAGCAGCCAAGTTGCGGGGGGCCCCTTC
>few|-|TRBV7-9|TRBJ1-6
CASSRVVNSPLHF
TGTGCCAGCAGCCGAGTGGTGAATTCACCCCTCCACTTT
>few|TRBD2|TRBV20-1|TRBJ2-1
CSARGSGGPGEQFF
TGCAGTGCTAGGGGTAGCGGGGGGCCGGGTGAGCAGTTCTTC